This T cell receptor (beta chain) stems from a study of CD8 T cells in Susac syndrome. The authors reverse transcribed about 0.45 to 1 ug RNA with random hexamers. MiXCR, applied by TCRdb to the immunoSEQ multiplex PCR reads, yields one record per CDR3 protein. This table holds under 80,000 distinct CDR3 sequences, around 93% found once. This CDR3 has 14 amino acids. The germline CDR1 and CDR2 sequences are MNHEY and SVGAGI. The V and J ends lost 6 bases and 5 bases, in that order; junction bases with no gene match: 7. Sequenced: CD4+ T cells from PBMCs. The origin of this receptor is a human donor with Susac syndrome. The chain uses TRBV6-5 and TRBJ1-2, with TRBD1 matching 9 bases. CDR3 sequence: CASRNRGLRYGYTF. CDR3 bases: TGTGCCAGCAGGAACAGGGGGCTGCGGTATGGCTACACCTTC.